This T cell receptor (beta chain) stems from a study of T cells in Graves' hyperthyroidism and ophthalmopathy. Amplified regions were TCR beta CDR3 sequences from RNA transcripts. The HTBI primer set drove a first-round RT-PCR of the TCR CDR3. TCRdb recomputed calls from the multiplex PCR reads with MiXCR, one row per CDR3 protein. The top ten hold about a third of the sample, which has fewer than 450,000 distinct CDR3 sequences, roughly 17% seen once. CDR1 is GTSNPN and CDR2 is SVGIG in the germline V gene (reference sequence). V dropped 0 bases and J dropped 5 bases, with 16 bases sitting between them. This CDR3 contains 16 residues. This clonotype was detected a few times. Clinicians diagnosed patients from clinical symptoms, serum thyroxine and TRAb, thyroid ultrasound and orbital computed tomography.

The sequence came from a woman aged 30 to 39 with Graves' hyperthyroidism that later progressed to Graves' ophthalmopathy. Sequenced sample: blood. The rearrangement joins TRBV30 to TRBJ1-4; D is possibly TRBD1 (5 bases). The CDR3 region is CAWSVPRGGENEKLFF. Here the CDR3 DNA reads TGTGCCTGGAGTGTACCCCGTGGAGGGGAGAATGAAAAACTGTTTTTT. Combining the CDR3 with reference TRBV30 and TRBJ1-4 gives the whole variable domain SQTIHQWPATLVQPVGSPLSLECTVEGTSNPNLYWYRQAAGRGLQLLFYSVGIGQISSEVPQNLSASRPQDRQFILSSKKLLLSDSGFYLCAWSVPRGGENEKLFFGSGTQLSVL.